The rows below give T cell receptor beta chains drawn from one sample of a study of CD8 T cells in Susac syndrome. Via MiXCR, TCRdb re-called the immunoSEQ multiplex PCR reads, giving one row per CDR3 protein. The repertoire holds approximately 150,000 distinct CDR3 sequences, approximately 95% seen once, with over 0.095% in the top ten. Source material: CD4+ T cells from PBMCs. The receptors were sampled from a human donor with multiple sclerosis. CDR3s include the opening cysteine and the closing phenylalanine or tryptophan. Fields, in order: CDR3 length, D gene, V gene, clone size, J gene, CDR3 DNA, CDR3 protein. A D gene is named only where the DNA matches it firmly. Clone size is stated in some rows and not others, as once, few, many or a class when expanded.

>16|TRBD1|TRBV27|.|TRBJ2-5
TGTGCCAGCAGAGCTTCAGGGACAGGGGAACAAGAGACCCAGTACTTC
CASRASGTGEQETQYF
>15|TRBD1|TRBV7-3|.|TRBJ2-7
TGTGCCAGCAGCCGCGACAGGGGGTCCTTCTACGAGCAGTACTTC
CASSRDRGSFYEQYF
>18|.|TRBV11-2|once|TRBJ2-3
TGTGCCAGCAGCTTAGGCGTGAGGGCCCGTTCGGACACAGATACGCAGTATTTT
CASSLGVRARSDTDTQYF
>15|.|TRBV28|once|TRBJ2-5
TGTGCCAGCAGTTTAGGTCCGCAGGTCCAAGAGACCCAGTACTTC
CASSLGPQVQETQYF
>17|TRBD1|TRBV7-9|.|TRBJ2-3
TGTGCCAGCAGCTTAGGAAGCGCAGGGGACAGGACAGATACGCAGTATTTT
CASSLGSAGDRTDTQYF
>13|.|TRBV18|few|TRBJ2-7
TGTGCCAGCTCACCGTCTGGTAGCTACGAGCAGTACTTC
CASSPSGSYEQYF
>13|.|TRBV20-1|.|TRBJ2-1
TGCAGTGCTAGATTACTAGTAAATGATGAGCAGTTCTTC
CSARLLVNDEQFF
>10|.|TRBV6-2/TRBV6-3|.|TRBJ1-5
TGTGCCAGCAAGGGTCAGCCCCAGCATTTT
CASKGQPQHF
>15|TRBD2|TRBV3-1|.|TRBJ2-5
TGTGCCAGCAGCCGACTTAGCGGGGTTCAAGAGACCCAGTACTTC
CASSRLSGVQETQYF
>14|.|TRBV15|.|TRBJ1-2
TGTGCCACCAGCAGAGGGGCGGCTAACTATGGCTACACCTTC
CATSRGAANYGYTF
>13|.|TRBV29-1|.|TRBJ2-7
TGCAGCGTTGAGGCAGGGAGAGGCTACGAGCAGTACTTC
CSVEAGRGYEQYF
>12|TRBD1|TRBV20-1|.|TRBJ1-2
TGCAGTGCTACTGGGACAGGGTGGGGCTACACCTTC
CSATGTGWGYTF
>14|.|TRBV6-5|.|TRBJ2-3
TGTGCCAGCAGTCGACGCCCTACGGCAGATACGCAGTATTTT
CASSRRPTADTQYF
>15|.|TRBV28|.|TRBJ1-5
TGTGCCAGCCGCTCCTCCTCGGCTGGGGGGCAGCCCCAGCATTTT
CASRSSSAGGQPQHF
>15|.|TRBV5-1|.|TRBJ2-3
TGCGCCAGCAGCTTCGGCGGAAGTACCACAGATACGCAGTATTTT
CASSFGGSTTDTQYF
>12|TRBD1|TRBV20-1|.|TRBJ1-1
TGCAGTGCTGACGCGAGGACAGGGAGAGCTTTCTTT
CSADARTGRAFF
>11|.|TRBV29-1|.|TRBJ2-1
TGCAGGGGACCACCCCAGAAGGAGCAGTTCTTC
CRGPPQKEQFF
>15|.|TRBV24-1|.|TRBJ1-2
TGTGCCACCAGTCGAACGGGACGCGATAACTATGGCTACACCTTC
CATSRTGRDNYGYTF
>12|.|TRBV3-1|.|TRBJ2-1
TGTGCCAGCAGCCCCCGAGACAGGAAGCAGTTCTTC
CASSPRDRKQFF
>14|.|TRBV20-1|.|TRBJ2-4
TGCAGTGCAAACCCTCTACTAGCCAAAAACATTCAGTACTTC
CSANPLLAKNIQYF
>15|TRBD1|TRBV20-1|.|TRBJ1-5
TGCAGTGCTGGAACCGACAGGGAGAGCAATCAGCCCCAGCATTTT
CSAGTDRESNQPQHF
>16|.|TRBV7-9|.|TRBJ2-3
TGTGCCAGCAGCTTAATGAGTCCATTCGGGGGAGATACGCAGTATTTT
CASSLMSPFGGDTQYF
>14|.|TRBV19|.|TRBJ2-7
TGTGCCAGTAGTCCGAGGGGGGAGTGGTACGAGCAGTACTTC
CASSPRGEWYEQYF
>15|TRBD1|TRBV19|.|TRBJ1-5
TGTGCCAGTAGTTTAAGACAGGGAGGCAATCAGCCCCAGCATTTT
CASSLRQGGNQPQHF
>13|.|TRBV30|.|TRBJ1-6
TGTGCCTTGAATACAGGGTCAGGGTCACCCCTCCACTTT
CALNTGSGSPLHF